The 10 T cell receptor beta chains below all came from one sample that was sequenced in a study of preoperative IRX-2 immunotherapy in early breast cancer (dated by TCRdb to between 2018 and 2021). The library was built by means of the immunoSEQ multiplex PCR assay. What TCRdb holds here is the immuneACCESS table cut down to in-frame rearrangements. Part of the clones is not present; checked against another copy, under half of the missing clones reflect an unresolved V gene, and the others are unexplained. The sample contains 20,000 to 30,000 clones, around 72% of them found a single time. The ten most abundant clones make up less than 7% of the sample. The treatment or condition label here, explained by the study, means: preoperative locoregional IRX-2 cytokine immunotherapy. The source material was lymph node tissue, sampled after IRX-2 immunotherapy. Receptor source: a human donor with breast cancer.

Concerning this clone itself: Some base could not be read or is ambiguous, and its residue is marked X. The chain combines TRBV11-3 with TRBJ1-1, with 8 nucleotides matching TRBD1. This CDR3 has 14 amino acids. Germline-derived CDR1 and CDR2 are SGHNT and YENEEA. V trimming: 5 bases; J trimming: 5 bases; junction bases outside the gene matches: 7. The CDR3 sequence: CASSPXGGRTEAFF. CDR3 DNA: TGTGCCAGCAGCCCGRCAGGGGGCAGGACTGAAGCTTTCTTT.

The chain employs TRBV6-8 and TRBJ2-5; 8 bases agree with TRBD1. Per germline, CDR1 MNHGY and CDR2 SAAAGT. The CDR3 has 13 residues. Trimming at V came to 6 bases and at J to 7 bases, leaving 7 bases not matched to a gene. The CDR3: CASSRGQGGTQYF. The CDR3 DNA sequence: TGTGCCAGCAGCAGAGGACAGGGAGGGACCCAGTACTTC.

This clone was seen just once. The chain joins TRBV11-3 to TRBJ2-7, with 7 bases identical to TRBD1. Looked up from germline, CDR1 is SGHNT and CDR2 is YENEEA. The CDR3 totals 14 residues. Unmatched junction bases numbered 5, after V lost 3 bases and J lost 3 bases. The CDR3 loop reads CASSLVGGDYEQYF. The CDR3 DNA reads as TGTGCCAGCAGCTTGGTAGGGGGCGACTACGAGCAGTACTTC. Combining the CDR3 with reference TRBV11-3 and TRBJ2-7 gives the whole variable domain EAGVVQSPRYKIIEKKQPVAFWCNPISGHNTLYWYLQNLGQGPELLIRYENEEAVDDSQLPKDRFSAERLKGVDSTLKIQPAELGDSAVYLCASSLVGGDYEQYFGPGTRLTVT.

By share, this clone ranks as medium-sized. The chain employs TRBV6-7 and TRBJ1-1; 7 bases match TRBD1. TRBV6-7 is assigned to the ORF class and has an uncertain function. V shed 3 bases and J 5 bases; nucleotides not matched to a gene: 6. This CDR3 region has 14 residues. The CDR3: CASSYQDRWTEAFF. The DNA for the CDR3 is TGTGCCAGCAGTTATCAGGACAGGTGGACTGAAGCTTTCTTT.

This chain uses TRBV28 with TRBJ1-2; no clear D gene. The CDR3 covers 14 residues. The V gene's germline CDR1 is MDHEN and CDR2 SYDVKM. The V end lost 2 bases, the J end lost 4 bases, and 11 bases lay between the germline ends. The CDR3 sequence: CASSLTYRRYGYTF. As DNA, the CDR3 is TGTGCCAGCAGTTTAACCTACCGTCGCTATGGCTACACCTTC.

The chain carries TRBV11-3 and TRBJ2-7; perhaps TRBD1 as D (5 bases). V lost 3 bases, J lost 0 bases, and 9 bases lay in between. Germline CDR1 SGHNT, CDR2 YENEEA. This CDR3 region has 14 residues. CDR3 sequence (DNA): TGTGCCAGCAGCTTGACAGCTACCTCCTACGAGCAGTACTTC. It specifies CASSLTATSYEQYF. Full variable domain (remainder filled in from reference TRBV11-3 and TRBJ2-7): EAGVVQSPRYKIIEKKQPVAFWCNPISGHNTLYWYLQNLGQGPELLIRYENEEAVDDSQLPKDRFSAERLKGVDSTLKIQPAELGDSAVYLCASSLTATSYEQYFGPGTRLTVT.

The chain employs TRBV19 and TRBJ1-5; D remains ambiguous. Germline-derived CDR1 and CDR2 are LNHDA and SQIVND (reference sequence). This CDR3 has 12 amino acids. V was pared by 4 bases and J by 9 bases, with 10 bases between. The CDR3 DNA sequence: TGTGCCAGTAGTACCCTAGGTAGGCCCCAGCATTTT. Protein: CASSTLGRPQHF.

The rearrangement joins TRBV11-3 to TRBJ2-1, with 13 bases fitting TRBD2. The J segment lost 9 bases and the V segment lost 5 bases, leaving 10 bases of the junction unmatched. Germline V gene sequence: CDR1 SGHNT, CDR2 YENEEA. There are 16 residues in the CDR3. The CDR3 loop reads CASSRLAGGTPSEQFF. CDR3 coding DNA: TGTGCCAGCAGCAGACTAGCGGGAGGCACCCCCAGTGAGCAGTTCTTC.

This rearrangement joins TRBV11-3 to TRBJ1-3, with TRBD1 matching over 7 bases. V lost 5 bases to trimming and J lost 2 bases; unmatched junction nucleotides: 3. This CDR3 comprises 14 residues. Germline V CDR1 and CDR2: SGHNT, YENEEA. The CDR3 coding sequence is TGTGCCAGCAGCCCGGGACAGACTGGAAACACCATATATTTT. Translating it yields CASSPGQTGNTIYF.

The J gene is TRBJ1-4, the V gene TRBV5-1, with 7 bases lining up with TRBD1. Germline loops: CDR1 SGHRS, CDR2 YFSETQ. J lost 6 bases, V lost 4 bases, and 9 bases had no gene match. The CDR3 loop spans 15 amino acids. The CDR3 DNA reads as TGCGCCAGCAGCGCCGGAACGGGACAGCATGAAAAACTGTTTTTT. This sequence encodes CASSAGTGQHEKLFF.